This TCR beta chain was obtained from a study of blood T cell repertoires in COVID-19. Looking at the study overall: Acute and convalescent COVID-19 samples came from the United States, Italy and Spain.

Seattle's cohort entered during active infection and was followed longitudinally. V was pared by 7 bases and J by 1 base, with 10 bases between. The CDR3 has 13 amino acids. The germline V gene has CDR1 MNHEY and CDR2 SVGAGI. Per the original methods: Reference gene primer amplification gave estimated nucleated cell counts. Sequencing was performed with immunoSEQ multiplex PCR; in TCRdb, only in-frame clones are kept and a portion is missing. That table gives V, J and clone size, and the DNA gave D and trimming. The sample lists around 50,000 clones, about nine tenths occurring once. The chain combines TRBV6-5 with TRBJ1-1; D gene ambiguous. The origin of this receptor is a woman older than 75 with COVID-19, enrolled during active disease. The sequenced sample consisted of peripheral blood. This CDR3 reads CASNPVANTEAFF. The CDR3 nucleotides read TGTGCCAGCAATCCGGTTGCGAACACTGAAGCTTTCTTT.